This T cell receptor (beta chain) was captured by sequencing in a study of radiation and T cells in renal cell carcinoma (dated by TCRdb to 2020 to 2021). Concerning the study at large: The samples were drawn from a clinical trial, where primary renal cell carcinomas were treated with 15 Gy of stereotactic body radiation therapy and then removed by nephrectomy 4 weeks afterward. A total of 53 samples underwent TCR beta sequencing, made up of 25 or so tumors and roughly 27 peripheral blood samples. In the 45 to 65 samples combined, around 3.9 million unique CDR3 nucleotide sequences were found, encoding 2.5 million to 3 million unique CDR3 amino acid sequences. On the study overall, not on this receptor specifically: Blood repertoire dynamics were not followed beyond 4 weeks after treatment. With a single-armed trial design, the study had no way to address how radiation dose or scheduling affects the TCR repertoire. Because pretreatment tumor biopsies were not available, the study could not determine whether clonotypes were already present within the tumor at baseline. An increase in top tumor clonotypes in blood was observed from baseline to 2 weeks post-radiation, followed by contraction by 4 weeks, which was taken to suggest transient expansion of tumor-resident clones.

CDR1 and CDR2 are drawn from the germline V gene (reference sequence): LNHNV, YYDKDF. Measured from the cysteine to the phenylalanine, the CDR3 is 13 residues long. Only the CDR3 DNA stays, 39 bases, in frame from base 1. V is clipped by 9 bases and J by 4 bases, and the sequence between their germline boundaries is 10 bases long. Concerning this clone itself: Its antigen is currently not known. No much larger clone exists at a distance of one base, and base qualities are not known.

The sample's time point label is to be understood as: baseline pretreatment blood. The treatment or condition label for this specimen denotes: 15 Gy SBRT to primary tumor, nephrectomy 4 weeks later. Serial peripheral blood from radiation-treated patients was sampled at baseline, 2 weeks and 4 weeks after SBRT to track tumor-enriched clonotypes. Every patient had renal cell carcinoma of clear cell pathology. Genomic DNA for TCR sequencing was prepared using the QIAamp DNA Blood Mini Kit (Qiagen). Only samples passing all quality control checks were included in the analyses. TCR beta libraries were generated from genomic DNA with the immunoSEQ kit, following the manufacturer's recommendations. To prepare the libraries, a first multiplex PCR with proprietary primers was run, followed by a second PCR that added unique barcodes, and a bead cleanup was done after each round. A positive control reaction and a negative control reaction, both provided in the kit, were run with every batch of samples. The final libraries underwent checking on an Agilent 4200 TapeStation D1000 ScreenTape, volumetric pooling, and quantification by qPCR. An Illumina NextSeq500 fitted with a MidOutput 150-cycle cartridge performed the sequencing, running 156 Read1 cycles and 15 Index1 cycles with the kit's custom primers. The pooled library was loaded at 0.8 to 1 pM, and approximately 20% PhiX control was spiked in. As for the authors' bioinformatics: Vendor-processed data were analyzed in R, with a clonotype defined as all T cells sharing the same CDR3 nucleotide sequence. In the clone abundance analyses, frequencies were normalized to the 10,000 most abundant clones in each sample. Public T cell clones, which averaged fewer than five per sample, were removed prior to analysis. A difference in abundance of at least 32-fold between compartments was used to define tumor-enriched and baseline blood-enriched clonotypes. A beta-binomial differential abundance model was used to identify clonotypes that expanded or contracted between blood time points. Tumor-blood repertoire similarity was measured with the Baroni-Urbani and Buser coefficient, and group comparisons used two-tailed Wilcoxon tests in R. Imported from immuneACCESS, the table was reduced by TCRdb to in-frame sequences with V and J called. These copies leave out some clones; in studies compared against another copy, an unresolved V gene accounts for under half, and the cause of the remainder is not known. V and J calls and clone size are as listed in that table; D and trimming were resolved from the DNA. The sample profile shows 55,000 to 65,000 clones; 65% to 85% of them were found once. The ten largest make up about 7.3% of the sample.

The sequence links TRBV15 to TRBJ1-6; the D gene remains uncertain. The receptor was derived from a man aged 55 to 70 with renal cell carcinoma. The sequences come from blood, collected from a patient whose treatment included radiotherapy and nephrectomy. At the DNA level, the sequence is TGTGCCACGCAAGGAGGTTATAATTCACCCCTCCACTTT. Its translation is CATQGGYNSPLHF.